Below are 24 T cell receptor beta chains sequenced from a single sample in a study of T cell responses to AZD1222 COVID-19 vaccine. The data were produced by immunoSEQ multiplex PCR, yet TCRdb's version contains in-frame clones alone and is incomplete. The sample includes more than 90,000 clones, about 86% of them seen just once. This material consisted of peripheral blood, taken 28 days after the second AZD1222 dose. The receptor source for this set is an adult who received the AZD1222 COVID-19 vaccine.

V and J are TRBV7-8 and TRBJ2-2, with 11 nucleotides matching TRBD2. The V and J ends lost 4 bases and 2 bases, in that order; junction bases with no gene match: 3. The V gene's germline CDR1 is SGHVS and CDR2 FQNEAQ. The CDR3 totals 16 residues. The CDR3 DNA reads as TGTGCCAGCAGCTGGGGACTAGCGGTTAACACCGGGGAGCTGTTTTTT. Translating it yields CASSWGLAVNTGELFF.

The gene calls are TRBV30 and TRBJ1-3, with TRBD1 as a possible D gene (5 bases). Germline assignment: CDR1 GTSNPN and CDR2 SVGIG (reference sequence). Between the trimmed V and J ends, which lost 7 bases and 0 bases, there was a span of 10 bases. This CDR3 region has 13 residues. CDR3 nucleotide sequence: TGTGCCTCACTGGGGCTCTCTGGAAACACCATATATTTT. Protein product: CASLGLSGNTIYF.

The chain uses TRBV10-3 and TRBJ1-3; 10 nucleotides line up with TRBD1. Germline V lookup: CDR1 ENHRY, CDR2 SYGVKD. This CDR3 is built from 16 residues. V shed 6 bases and J 3 bases; nucleotides not matched to a gene: 8. The CDR3 region is CAISRLGQGFGNTIYF. The CDR3 region has the DNA TGTGCCATCAGCAGACTGGGACAGGGGTTTGGAAACACCATATATTTT.

This clone was found a few times. V gene TRBV10-3 combines with J gene TRBJ2-7; no definite D call. The CDR3 is 10 amino acids. CDR1 ENHRY and CDR2 SYGVKD come from the germline V gene. Trimming left V 9 bases short and J 3 bases short, with 6 bases between. CDR3: CAIRSYEQYF. Written as DNA, the CDR3 is TGTGCCATTAGAAGCTACGAGCAGTACTTC.

V usage is TRBV3-1 (or the pseudogene TRBV3-2) and J usage is TRBJ2-7; 7 nucleotides line up with TRBD1. J gave up 7 bases and V 0 bases, and 6 bases lay outside the gene matches. The CDR3 covers 14 residues. In germline, CDR1 is LGHDT, CDR2 YNNKEL (reference sequence). This chain's CDR3 is CASSQDAGGWEQYF. The CDR3 bases are TGTGCCAGCAGCCAAGATGCAGGGGGTTGGGAGCAGTACTTC.

The chain carries TRBV5-4 and TRBJ1-3; D is uncertain. The CDR3 has 15 residues. Germline V CDR1 and CDR2: SGHNT, YYREEE (reference sequence). The V end was cut by 0 bases, the J end by 4 bases, with 11 bases between. The chain's CDR3 is CASSLAGAAGNTIYF. The CDR3 region has the DNA TGTGCCAGCAGCTTGGCTGGAGCGGCCGGAAACACCATATATTTT.

This clone was counted a few times. V and J are TRBV5-5 and TRBJ2-1, with 12 bases identical to TRBD2. The CDR3 length is 16 residues. Losses at the gene ends were 0 bases for V and 6 bases for J; bases not matched to a gene: 4. The germline V gene encodes CDR1 SGHKS and CDR2 YYEKEE (reference sequence). The CDR3 DNA is TGTGCCAGCAGCTTGGTGGCTAGCGGGGGGGCCAATGAGCAGTTCTTC. Translated: CASSLVASGGANEQFF.

The chain recombines TRBV4-1 with TRBJ2-1; D remains unclear. The germline V gene encodes CDR1 MGHRA and CDR2 YSYEKL. The V end lost 0 bases, the J end lost 2 bases, and 17 bases lay between the germline ends. There are 18 residues in the CDR3. CDR3 sequence: CASSQDTPSEITYNEQFF. In nucleotides, the CDR3 is TGCGCCAGCAGCCAAGATACCCCAAGCGAGATAACCTACAATGAGCAGTTCTTC.

CDR3 nucleotides: TGTGCCTGGAGTGCCCCTGGGGGCGGGGGCTACACCTTC. Its protein product is CAWSAPGGGGYTF. This chain connects TRBV30 to TRBJ1-2, with D tentatively TRBD1 (6 bases). The CDR3 has 13 amino acids. V lost 1 base and J lost 8, with 14 bases in between. The germline V gene has CDR1 GTSNPN and CDR2 SVGIG (reference sequence).

Concerning this clone itself: A far larger clone lies a single base away; this is likely a read error. The V call is TRBV7-3, the J call TRBJ2-3; D gene ambiguous. The V gene lost 4 bases and the J gene lost 2 bases, with 7 bases spanning the gap. The CDR3 is made up of 13 amino acids. Germline CDR1 and CDR2: SGHTA and FQGTGA. CDR3 in amino acids: CASSSEYTDTQYF. The CDR3 DNA reads TGTGCCAGCAGCTCGGAGTACACAGATACGCAGTATTTT.

The chain uses TRBV9 and TRBJ1-6, with a tentative D call TRBD1 (6 bases). The CDR3 runs to 16 residues. Germline lookup yields CDR1 SGDLS and CDR2 YYNGEE. Deletions cut 2 bases from V and 9 bases from J, with 18 bases between. In DNA, the CDR3 is TGTGCCAGCAGCGTTTCAGGGGCTAAAACGGGTTCACCCCTCCACTTT. It specifies CASSVSGAKTGSPLHF.

The chain recombines TRBV11-2 with TRBJ2-5; TRBD2 might be the D (6 bases). Trimming pared 6 bases from V and 5 bases from J, leaving 19 bases between. The V gene's germline CDR1 is SGHAT and CDR2 FQNNGV. The CDR3 is made up of 15 amino acids. Here the CDR3 DNA reads TGTGCCAGCAGACGTTCGGGGCTAGCGAAGGAGACCCAGTACTTC. Protein: CASRRSGLAKETQYF.

The J gene is TRBJ2-1, the V gene TRBV6-5; D perhaps matches TRBD1 (6 bases). Germline V CDR1 and CDR2: MNHEY, SVGAGI. CDR3 length: 15 residues. The V and J ends lost 4 bases and 0 bases respectively, with 10 bases between them. The CDR3: CASSLDSSSYNEQFF. CDR3 nucleotide sequence: TGTGCCAGCAGTTTGGACAGTAGCTCCTACAATGAGCAGTTCTTC.

The chain links TRBV6-6 to TRBJ1-1, with no clear D. CDR1 and CDR2 (germline): MNHNY, SVGAGI (reference sequence). CDR3 length: 13 amino acids. Trimming pared 4 bases from V and 0 bases from J, leaving 6 bases between. CDR3 amino acids: CASSSQMNTEAFF. CDR3 bases: TGTGCCAGCAGTTCCCAAATGAACACTGAAGCTTTCTTT.

In its sample, this clone was seen once. The chain employs TRBV30 and TRBJ1-3; D possibly corresponds to TRBD1 (5 bases). This CDR3 has 14 residues. Trimming cost V 7 bases and J 4 bases, with 17 bases left between them. Germline CDR1 and CDR2: GTSNPN and SVGIG (reference sequence). Here the CDR3 DNA reads TGTGCCTTGCATAAGTGGGGGTCCGGAAACACCATATATTTT. It is translated as CALHKWGSGNTIYF.

This sequence joins TRBV21-1 and TRBJ1-6; the table's D call of TRBD1 was not tested on the DNA. TRBV21-1 is listed as a pseudogene. CDR3 length: 19 residues. DNA for the CDR3: TGTGCCAGCAGCAAAGCTTACGGTGGCCCAGGGCAATATAATTCACCCCTCCACTTT. Its protein is CASSKAYGGPGQYNSPLHF.

The chain is built from TRBV10-3 and TRBJ2-2; maybe TRBD2 (5 bases). The CDR3 totals 17 residues. CDR1 and CDR2 (germline): ENHRY, SYGVKD. With 0 bases removed from V and 1 base from J, the gap between germline ends came to 12 bases. This CDR3 is CAISESSPGRNTGELFF. CDR3 nucleotides: TGTGCCATCAGTGAGTCGAGTCCGGGAAGGAACACCGGGGAGCTGTTTTTT.

This sequence joins TRBV18 and TRBJ2-1; weak D call: TRBD2 (6 bases). Germline V gives CDR1 KGHSH, CDR2 LQKENI. With 6 bases removed from V and 6 bases from J, the gap between germline ends came to 15 bases. This CDR3 region has 14 residues. CDR3 nucleotide sequence: TGTGCCAGCTCGCCAGTTCGGACTATCAATGAGCAGTTCTTC. Amino acids: CASSPVRTINEQFF.

V gene TRBV5-5 combines with J gene TRBJ1-1, with D maybe TRBD1 (5 bases). This CDR3 is built from 13 residues. Germline loops: CDR1 SGHKS, CDR2 YYEKEE (reference sequence). With 2 bases removed from V and 5 bases from J, the gap between germline ends came to 10 bases. The CDR3 nucleotides read TGTGCCAGCAGCTTCCCCGGGGGGACTGAAGCTTTCTTT. Amino acids: CASSFPGGTEAFF.

This sequence joins TRBV15 and TRBJ2-5; either TRBD1 or TRBD2 may supply D (6 bases each). The V end was cut by 3 bases, the J end by 6 bases, with 17 bases between. Germline values: CDR1 LNHNV, CDR2 YYDKDF (reference sequence). This CDR3 has 15 residues. CDR3 in DNA: TGTGCCACCAGCAGGGGACTTGGACAGTCTCAGACCCAGTACTTC. Translating gives CATSRGLGQSQTQYF.

This clone was observed a single time. This CDR3 reads CASSASETGELFF. CDR3 nucleotides: TGTGCCAGCAGTGCGTCAGAGACCGGGGAGCTGTTTTTT. The rearrangement links TRBV6-4 to TRBJ2-2; D remains unclear. Germline V gene data show CDR1 as MRHNA and CDR2 as SNTAGT. The CDR3 has 13 residues. V was clipped by 4 bases and J by 5 bases, with 8 bases between them.

The chain joins TRBV7-8 to TRBJ2-1; unclear D gene. The CDR3 has 12 residues. The V end lost 5 bases, the J end lost 11 bases, and 13 bases lay between the germline ends. Germline V gene sequence: CDR1 SGHVS, CDR2 FQNEAQ. The DNA of the CDR3 is TGTGCCAGCAGCATCGTAAGGGCTAAGCAGTTCTTC. Its translation is CASSIVRAKQFF.

This chain links TRBV3-1 (or the pseudogene TRBV3-2) with TRBJ1-2; D not resolved. This CDR3 contains 15 residues. Germline CDR1 LGHDT, CDR2 YNNKEL (reference sequence). Trimming removed 0 bases at V and 6 bases at J, with 14 bases between. CDR3 bases: TGTGCCAGCAGCCAAGATGTCCCAGGACCTAATGGCTACACCTTC. Translating gives CASSQDVPGPNGYTF.

The rearrangement joins TRBV7-3 to TRBJ2-7; D gene uncertain. Germline CDR1 reads SGHTA; CDR2 reads FQGTGA. CDR3 length: 13 residues. Trimming removed 2 bases at V and 1 base at J, with 6 bases between. CDR3 region: CASSLLGSYEQYF. As DNA, the CDR3 is TGTGCCAGCAGCTTACTAGGTTCCTACGAGCAGTACTTC.